The source of this T cell receptor beta chain is a study of metastatic and nonmetastatic thyroid tumors. As for the study in general: From malignant and benign thyroid patients, repertoires in blood and in tumor or nodule tissue were compared.

Treatment of any kind had been given to no patient before thyroid surgery. As handled by the study authors: What underpinned the distant-metastasis classifier for papillary thyroid cancer was the set of CDR3 differences across clinicopathological groups. TCRdb ran MiXCR on the PCR reads. These V and J calls originate from TCRdb's pipeline instead of the authors' own analysis. Among fewer than 35,000 clones listed, roughly 30% were seen once. The V end lost 2 bases, the J end lost 6 bases, and 10 bases lay between the germline ends. Germline CDR1 reads SGHVS; CDR2 reads FNYEAQ. The CDR3 has 14 residues. Concerning this clone: Its target is unknown.

Overall study results and limits: Relative to benign nodules, malignant thyroid tumors were reportedly characterized by significantly elevated TCR beta diversity in blood and tumor.

Sequenced sample: blood. This TCR was recovered from a female donor with papillary thyroid cancer or a benign thyroid nodule (not recorded which). Some clones in this sample may be carry-over from other donors' samples. The chain joins TRBV7-6 to TRBJ2-2; D perhaps matches TRBD1 (5 bases). CDR3 DNA sequence: TGTGCCAGCAGCTTAACTTGGGGCGCCGGGGAGCTGTTTTTT. Amino acid sequence: CASSLTWGAGELFF.